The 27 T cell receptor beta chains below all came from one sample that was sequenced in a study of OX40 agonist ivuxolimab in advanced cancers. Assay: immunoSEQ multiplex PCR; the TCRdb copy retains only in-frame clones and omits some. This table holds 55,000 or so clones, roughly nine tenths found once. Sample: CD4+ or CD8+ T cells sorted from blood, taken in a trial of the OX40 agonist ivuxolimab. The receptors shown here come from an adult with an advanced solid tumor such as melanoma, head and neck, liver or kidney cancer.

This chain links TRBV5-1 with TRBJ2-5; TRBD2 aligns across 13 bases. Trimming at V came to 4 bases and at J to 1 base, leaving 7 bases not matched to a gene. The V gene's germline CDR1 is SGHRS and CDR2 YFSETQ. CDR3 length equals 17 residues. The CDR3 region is CASSPLLAGGLQETQYF. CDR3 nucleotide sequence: TGCGCCAGCAGCCCATTACTAGCGGGGGGGCTCCAAGAGACCCAGTACTTC.

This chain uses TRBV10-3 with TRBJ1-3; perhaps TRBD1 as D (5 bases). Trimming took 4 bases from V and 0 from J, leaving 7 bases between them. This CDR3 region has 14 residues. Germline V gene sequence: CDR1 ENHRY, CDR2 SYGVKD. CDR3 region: CAISAGFSGNTIYF. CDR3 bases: TGTGCCATCAGTGCAGGGTTCTCTGGAAACACCATATATTTT.

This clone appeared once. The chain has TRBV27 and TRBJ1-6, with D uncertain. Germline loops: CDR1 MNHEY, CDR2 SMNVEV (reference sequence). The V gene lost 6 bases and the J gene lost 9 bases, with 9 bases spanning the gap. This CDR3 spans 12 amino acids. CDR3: CASSPRGSPLHF. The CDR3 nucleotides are TGTGCCAGCAGCCCCCGGGGTTCACCCCTCCACTTT.

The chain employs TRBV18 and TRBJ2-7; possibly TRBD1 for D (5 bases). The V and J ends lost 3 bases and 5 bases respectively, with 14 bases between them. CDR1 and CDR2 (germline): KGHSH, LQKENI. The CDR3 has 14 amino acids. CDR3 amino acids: CASSPYAGNDEQYF. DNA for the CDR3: TGTGCCAGCTCACCCTATGCAGGGAACGACGAGCAGTACTTC.

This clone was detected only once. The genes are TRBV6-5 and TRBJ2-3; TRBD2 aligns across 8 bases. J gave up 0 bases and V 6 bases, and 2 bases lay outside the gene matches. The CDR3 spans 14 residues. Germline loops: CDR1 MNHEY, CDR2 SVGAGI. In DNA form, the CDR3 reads TGTGCCAGCAGCGGGGGGGGAAGCACAGATACGCAGTATTTT. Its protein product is CASSGGGSTDTQYF.

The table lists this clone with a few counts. CDR3 in DNA: TGTGCCAGTAGCCCTAGGACTAGCGGGGGACCCGGCGATAAGTACTTC. Its translation: CASSPRTSGGPGDKYF. V is TRBV19 and J is TRBJ2-7, with TRBD2 matching over 13 bases. Germline CDR1 reads LNHDA; CDR2 reads SQIVND (reference sequence). The trim removed 6 bases at V and 11 bases at J, leaving 16 bases unmatched. This CDR3 comprises 16 residues.

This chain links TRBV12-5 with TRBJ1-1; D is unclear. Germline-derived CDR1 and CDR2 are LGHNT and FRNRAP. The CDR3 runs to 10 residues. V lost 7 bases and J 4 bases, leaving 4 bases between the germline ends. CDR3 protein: CASAATEAFF. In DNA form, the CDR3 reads TGTGCTAGTGCCGCCACTGAAGCTTTCTTT.

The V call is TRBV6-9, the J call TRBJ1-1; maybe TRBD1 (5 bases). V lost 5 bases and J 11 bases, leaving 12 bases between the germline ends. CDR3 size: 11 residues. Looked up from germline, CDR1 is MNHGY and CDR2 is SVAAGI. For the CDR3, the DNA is TGTGCCAGCAGTCACGGGACTGTCGCTTTCTTT. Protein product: CASSHGTVAFF.

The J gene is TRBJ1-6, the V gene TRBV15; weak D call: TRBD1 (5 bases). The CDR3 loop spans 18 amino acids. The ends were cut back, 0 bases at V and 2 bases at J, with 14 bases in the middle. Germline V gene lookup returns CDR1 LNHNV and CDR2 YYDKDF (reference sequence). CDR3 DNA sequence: TGTGCCACCAGCAGAGATCGGGGCAGGGCAGCCTATAATTCACCCCTCCACTTT. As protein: CATSRDRGRAAYNSPLHF.

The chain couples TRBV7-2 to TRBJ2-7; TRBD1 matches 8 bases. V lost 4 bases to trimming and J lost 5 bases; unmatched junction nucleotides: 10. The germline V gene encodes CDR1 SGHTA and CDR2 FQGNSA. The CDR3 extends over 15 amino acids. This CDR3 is CASSYAPRRGHEQYF. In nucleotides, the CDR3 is TGTGCCAGCAGCTACGCCCCCCGCAGGGGGCACGAGCAGTACTTC.

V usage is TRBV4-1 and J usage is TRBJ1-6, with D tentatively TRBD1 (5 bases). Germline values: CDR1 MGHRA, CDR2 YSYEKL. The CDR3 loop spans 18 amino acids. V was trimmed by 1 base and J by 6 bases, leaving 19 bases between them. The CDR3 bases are TGCGCCAGCAGCCAAGGACTGGAAGGGGTTAGTGTTAATTCACCCCTCCACTTT. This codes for CASSQGLEGVSVNSPLHF.

In nucleotides, the CDR3 is TGCGCCAGCAGCCAAGATCCGGCGGGGGGTTACCAAGAGACCCAGTACTTC. It yields the protein CASSQDPAGGYQETQYF. V gene TRBV4-1 combines with J gene TRBJ2-5; 8 bases align to TRBD2. The CDR3 runs to 17 residues. Germline trimming cut 0 bases from V and 0 bases from J; bases unmatched to any gene: 6. Germline V gene sequence: CDR1 MGHRA, CDR2 YSYEKL.

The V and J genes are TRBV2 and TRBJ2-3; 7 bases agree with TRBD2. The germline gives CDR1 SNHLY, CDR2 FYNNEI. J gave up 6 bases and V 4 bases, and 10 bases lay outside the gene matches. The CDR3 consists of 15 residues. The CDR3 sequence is CASSGDGGIADTQYF. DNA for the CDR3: TGTGCCAGCAGTGGCGACGGGGGGATTGCTGATACGCAGTATTTT.

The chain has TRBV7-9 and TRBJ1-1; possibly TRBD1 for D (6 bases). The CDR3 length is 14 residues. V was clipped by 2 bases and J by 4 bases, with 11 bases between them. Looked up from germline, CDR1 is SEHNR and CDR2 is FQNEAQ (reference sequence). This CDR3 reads CASSLKGVVTEAFF. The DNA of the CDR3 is TGTGCCAGCAGCTTAAAGGGGGTGGTCACTGAAGCTTTCTTT. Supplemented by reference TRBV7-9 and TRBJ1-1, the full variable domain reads DTGVSQNPRHKITKRGQNVTFRCDPISEHNRLYWYRQTLGQGPEFLTYFQNEAQLEKSRLLSDRFSAERPKGSFSTLEIQRTEQGDSAMYLCASSLKGVVTEAFFGQGTRLTVV.

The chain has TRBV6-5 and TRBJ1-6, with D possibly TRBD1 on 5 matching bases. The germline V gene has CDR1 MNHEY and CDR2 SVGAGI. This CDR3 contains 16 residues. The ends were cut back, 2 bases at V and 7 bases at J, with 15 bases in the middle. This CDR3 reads CASSYNSGDGNSPLHF. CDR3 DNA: TGTGCCAGCAGTTACAATTCTGGGGACGGGAATTCACCCCTCCACTTT.

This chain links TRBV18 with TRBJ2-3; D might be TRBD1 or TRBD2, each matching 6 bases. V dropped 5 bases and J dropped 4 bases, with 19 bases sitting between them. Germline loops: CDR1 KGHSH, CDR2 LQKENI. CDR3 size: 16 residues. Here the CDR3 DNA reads TGTGCCAGCTCAGCGGACTTGGGGGGCGGCGCAGATACGCAGTATTTT. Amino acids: CASSADLGGGADTQYF.

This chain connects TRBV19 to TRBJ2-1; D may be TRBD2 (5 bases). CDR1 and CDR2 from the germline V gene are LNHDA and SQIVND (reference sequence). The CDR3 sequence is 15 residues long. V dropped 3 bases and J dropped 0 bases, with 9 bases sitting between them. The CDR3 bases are TGTGCCAGTAGTATGCGAGGGAGCTCCTACAATGAGCAGTTCTTC. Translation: CASSMRGSSYNEQFF. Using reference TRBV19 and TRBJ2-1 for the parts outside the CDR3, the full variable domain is DGGITQSPKYLFRKEGQNVTLSCEQNLNHDAMYWYRQDPGQGLRLIYYSQIVNDFQKGDIAEGYSVSREKKESFPLTVTSAQKNPTAFYLCASSMRGSSYNEQFFGPGTRLTVL.

The CDR3 region is CASSFQAGNDYGYTF. CDR3 coding DNA: TGTGCCAGCAGTTTCCAGGCTGGGAATGACTATGGCTACACCTTC. The rearrangement joins TRBV6-8 to TRBJ1-2; D not resolved. CDR1 is MNHGY and CDR2 is SAAAGT in the germline V gene. V was shortened by 4 bases and J by 3 bases, with 15 bases between the two germline ends. CDR3 size: 15 residues.

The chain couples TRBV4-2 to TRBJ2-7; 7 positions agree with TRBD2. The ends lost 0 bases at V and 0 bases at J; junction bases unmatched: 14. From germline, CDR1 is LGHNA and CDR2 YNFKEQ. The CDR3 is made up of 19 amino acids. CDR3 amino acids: CASSQDYGVWRGNSYEQYF. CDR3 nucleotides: TGTGCCAGCAGCCAAGATTACGGTGTTTGGCGGGGGAACTCCTACGAGCAGTACTTC.

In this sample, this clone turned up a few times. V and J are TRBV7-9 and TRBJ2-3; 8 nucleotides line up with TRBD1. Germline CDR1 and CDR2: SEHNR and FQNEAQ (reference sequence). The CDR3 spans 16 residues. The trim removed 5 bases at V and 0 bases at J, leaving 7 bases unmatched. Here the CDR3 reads CASSQTGAGSTDTQYF. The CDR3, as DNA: TGTGCCAGCAGCCAGACAGGGGCCGGGAGCACAGATACGCAGTATTTT.

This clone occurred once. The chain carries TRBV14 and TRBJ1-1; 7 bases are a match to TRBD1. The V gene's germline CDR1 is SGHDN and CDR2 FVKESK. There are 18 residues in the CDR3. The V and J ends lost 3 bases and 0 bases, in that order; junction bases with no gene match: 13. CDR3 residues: CASSHSTGAFRVNTEAFF. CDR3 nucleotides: TGTGCCAGCAGCCACTCTACAGGGGCATTCAGGGTGAACACTGAAGCTTTCTTT.

CDR3 sequence: CASSTRDRYEQYF. The CDR3 DNA reads TGTGCCAGCAGCACACGAGACAGGTACGAGCAGTACTTC. The rearrangement links TRBV7-8 to TRBJ2-7, with a weak D call TRBD1 (6 bases). From germline, CDR1 is SGHVS and CDR2 FQNEAQ. V lost 5 bases and J 4 bases, leaving 12 bases between the germline ends. The CDR3 extends over 13 amino acids. Combining the CDR3 with reference TRBV7-8 and TRBJ2-7 gives the whole variable domain GAGVSQSPRYKVAKRGQDVALRCDPISGHVSLFWYQQALGQGPEFLTYFQNEAQLDKSGLPSDRFFAERPEGSVSTLKIQRTQQEDSAVYLCASSTRDRYEQYFGPGTRLTVT.

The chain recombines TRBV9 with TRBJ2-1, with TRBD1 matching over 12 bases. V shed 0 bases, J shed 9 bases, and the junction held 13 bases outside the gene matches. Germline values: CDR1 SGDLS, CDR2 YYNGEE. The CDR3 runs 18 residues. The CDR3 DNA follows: TGTGCCAGCAGCGTAGCCCTTTCCGGGACAGGGGGCGGAGGTGAGCAGTTCTTC. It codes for CASSVALSGTGGGGEQFF.

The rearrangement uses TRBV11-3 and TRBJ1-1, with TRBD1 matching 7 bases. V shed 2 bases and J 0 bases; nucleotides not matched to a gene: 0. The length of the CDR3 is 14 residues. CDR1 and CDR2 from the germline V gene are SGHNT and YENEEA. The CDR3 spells CASSLQGVNTEAFF. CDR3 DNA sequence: TGTGCCAGCAGCTTACAGGGGGTGAACACTGAAGCTTTCTTT.

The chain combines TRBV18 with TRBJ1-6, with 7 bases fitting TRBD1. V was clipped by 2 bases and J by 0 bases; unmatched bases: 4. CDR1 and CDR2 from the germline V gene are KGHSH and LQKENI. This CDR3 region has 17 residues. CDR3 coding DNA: TGTGCCAGCTCACCATTACAGGGGAACTCCTATAATTCACCCCTCCACTTT. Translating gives CASSPLQGNSYNSPLHF.

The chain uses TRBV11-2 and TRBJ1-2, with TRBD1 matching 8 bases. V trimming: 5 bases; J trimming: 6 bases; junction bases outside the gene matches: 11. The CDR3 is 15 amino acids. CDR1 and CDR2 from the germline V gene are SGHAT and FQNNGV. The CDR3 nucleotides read TGTGCCAGCAGCACTGGACAGGGATGGTTGCATGGCTACACCTTC. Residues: CASSTGQGWLHGYTF.

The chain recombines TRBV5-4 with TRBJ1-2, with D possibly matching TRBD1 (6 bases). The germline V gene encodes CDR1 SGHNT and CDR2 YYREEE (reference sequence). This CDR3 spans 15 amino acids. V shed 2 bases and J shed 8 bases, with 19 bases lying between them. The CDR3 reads CASSLLQGSVGGYTF. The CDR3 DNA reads TGTGCCAGCAGCTTACTACAGGGCTCTGTAGGGGGCTACACCTTC.